The clone carrying this T cell receptor beta chain was counted between two and nine times. Its antigen is not known. PCR primers comprised 60 Vbeta and 13 Jbeta primers. Generated by immunoSEQ multiplex PCR, the TCRdb table keeps only in-frame clones and is missing some. The table shows about 130,000 clones, with 79% occurring only once. These data originate in a study of cytomegalovirus exposure and HLA in healthy donors. Regarding the study as a whole: In a later analysis, specific HLA alleles were associated with approximately 16,000 TCR beta sequences at a 0.05 false discovery rate. Later work found that TCR association rates differed between HLA loci; DRB1 had the most and HLA-C the fewest.

V dropped 7 bases and J dropped 0 bases, with 10 bases sitting between them. The CDR3 is made up of 14 amino acids. CDR1 and CDR2 from the germline V gene are SNHLY and FYNNEI. J is TRBJ2-4 and V is TRBV2; D is possibly TRBD2 (5 bases). Sequencing used PBMCs. The sequence derives from a man aged 40-55 years in good health and CMV-seropositive. CDR3 in DNA: TGTGCCAGCAACCGGGATACAGCCAAAAACATTCAGTACTTC. Residues: CASNRDTAKNIQYF.